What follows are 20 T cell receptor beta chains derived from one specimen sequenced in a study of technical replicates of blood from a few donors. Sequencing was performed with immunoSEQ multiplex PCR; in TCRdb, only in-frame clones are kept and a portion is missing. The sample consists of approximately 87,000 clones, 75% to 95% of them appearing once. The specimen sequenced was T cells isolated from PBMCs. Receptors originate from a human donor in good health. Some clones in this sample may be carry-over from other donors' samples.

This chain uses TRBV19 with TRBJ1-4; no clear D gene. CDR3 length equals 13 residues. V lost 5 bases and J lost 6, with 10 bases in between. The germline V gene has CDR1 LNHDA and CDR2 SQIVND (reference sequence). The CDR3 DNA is TGTGCCAGTAGTCTCAACCTATATGAAAAACTGTTTTTT. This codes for CASSLNLYEKLFF.

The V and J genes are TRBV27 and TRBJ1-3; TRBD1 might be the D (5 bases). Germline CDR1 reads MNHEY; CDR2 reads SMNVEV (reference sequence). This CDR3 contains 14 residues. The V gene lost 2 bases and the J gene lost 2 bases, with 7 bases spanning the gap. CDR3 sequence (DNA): TGTGCCAGCAGTTTAGACAGAACTGGAAACACCATATATTTT. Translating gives CASSLDRTGNTIYF.

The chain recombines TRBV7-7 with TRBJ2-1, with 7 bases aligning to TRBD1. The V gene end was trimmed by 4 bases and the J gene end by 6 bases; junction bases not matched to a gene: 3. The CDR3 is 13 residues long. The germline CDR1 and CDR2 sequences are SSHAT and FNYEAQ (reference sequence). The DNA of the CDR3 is TGTGCCAGCAGCTCTCGACAGGGCAATGAGCAGTTCTTC. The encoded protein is CASSSRQGNEQFF.

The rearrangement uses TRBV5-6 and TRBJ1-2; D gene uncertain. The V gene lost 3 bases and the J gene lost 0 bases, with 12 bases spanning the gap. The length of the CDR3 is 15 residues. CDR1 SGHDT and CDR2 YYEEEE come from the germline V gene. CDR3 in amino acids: CASSSGSTSNYGYTF. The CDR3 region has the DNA TGTGCCAGCAGCTCCGGGAGCACTTCTAACTATGGCTACACCTTC.

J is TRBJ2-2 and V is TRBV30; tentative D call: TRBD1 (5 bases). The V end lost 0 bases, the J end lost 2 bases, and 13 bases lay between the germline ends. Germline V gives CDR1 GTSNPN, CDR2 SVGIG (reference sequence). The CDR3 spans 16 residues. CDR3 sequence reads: CAWSVLRVGNTGELFF. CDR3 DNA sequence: TGTGCCTGGAGTGTACTCAGGGTTGGAAACACCGGGGAGCTGTTTTTT. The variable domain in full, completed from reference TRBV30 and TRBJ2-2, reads SQTIHQWPATLVQPVGSPLSLECTVEGTSNPNLYWYRQAAGRGLQLLFYSVGIGQISSEVPQNLSASRPQDRQFILSSKKLLLSDSGFYLCAWSVLRVGNTGELFFGEGSRLTVL.

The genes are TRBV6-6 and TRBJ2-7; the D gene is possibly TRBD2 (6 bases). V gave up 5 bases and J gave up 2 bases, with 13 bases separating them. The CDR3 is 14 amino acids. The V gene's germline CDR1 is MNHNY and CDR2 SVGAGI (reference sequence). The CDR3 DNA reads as TGTGCCAGCAGTGGGGCTAGCGTTGCCTACGAGCAGTACTTC. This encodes CASSGASVAYEQYF.

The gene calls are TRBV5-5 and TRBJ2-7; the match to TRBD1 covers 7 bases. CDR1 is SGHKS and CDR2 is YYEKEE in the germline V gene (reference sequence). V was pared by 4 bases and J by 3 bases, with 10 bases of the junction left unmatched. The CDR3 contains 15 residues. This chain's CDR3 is CASSHWDSMFYEQYF. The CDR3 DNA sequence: TGTGCCAGCAGCCACTGGGACAGTATGTTCTACGAGCAGTACTTC.

The CDR3 DNA follows: TGTGCCAGCAGTTCGGTTCCCGCTCTGTATGGCTACACCTTC. Protein product: CASSSVPALYGYTF. The chain combines TRBV27 with TRBJ1-2; D is unclear. Germline V lookup: CDR1 MNHEY, CDR2 SMNVEV (reference sequence). Between the trimmed V and J ends, which lost 4 bases and 5 bases, there was a span of 14 bases. This CDR3 region has 14 residues.

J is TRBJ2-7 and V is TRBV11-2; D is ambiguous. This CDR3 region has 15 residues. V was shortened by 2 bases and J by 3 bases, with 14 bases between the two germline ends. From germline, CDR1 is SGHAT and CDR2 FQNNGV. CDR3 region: CASSLSSGSYYEQYF. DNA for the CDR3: TGTGCCAGCAGCTTAAGTTCAGGCAGTTACTACGAGCAGTACTTC.

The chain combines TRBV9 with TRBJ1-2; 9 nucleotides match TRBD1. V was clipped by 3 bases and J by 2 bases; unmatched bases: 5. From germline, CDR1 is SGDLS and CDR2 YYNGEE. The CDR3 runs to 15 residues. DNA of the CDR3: TGTGCCAGCAGCGCAACAGGGGGCGTAAACTATGGCTACACCTTC. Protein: CASSATGGVNYGYTF. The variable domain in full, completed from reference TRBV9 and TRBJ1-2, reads DSGVTQTPKHLITATGQRVTLRCSPRSGDLSVYWYQQSLDQGLQFLIQYYNGEERAKGNILERFSAQQFPDLHSELNLSSLELGDSALYFCASSATGGVNYGYTFGSGTRLTVV.

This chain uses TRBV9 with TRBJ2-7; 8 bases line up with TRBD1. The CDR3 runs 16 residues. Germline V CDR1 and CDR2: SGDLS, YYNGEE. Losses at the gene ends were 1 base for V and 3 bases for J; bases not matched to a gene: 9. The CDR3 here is CASSVLVTGDSYEQYF. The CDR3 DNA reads TGTGCCAGCAGCGTATTGGTGACAGGGGATAGCTACGAGCAGTACTTC.

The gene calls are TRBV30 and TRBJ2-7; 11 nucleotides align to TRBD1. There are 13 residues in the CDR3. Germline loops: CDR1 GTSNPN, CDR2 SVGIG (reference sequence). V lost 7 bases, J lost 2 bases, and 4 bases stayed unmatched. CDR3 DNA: TGTGCCTTAGCGGACAGGGGGCCCTACGAGCAGTACTTC. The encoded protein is CALADRGPYEQYF.

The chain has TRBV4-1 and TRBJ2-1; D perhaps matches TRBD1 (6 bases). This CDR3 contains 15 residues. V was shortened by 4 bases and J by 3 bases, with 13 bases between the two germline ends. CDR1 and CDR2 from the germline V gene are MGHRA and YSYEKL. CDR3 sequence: CASSPWGRGYNEQFF. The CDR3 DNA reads TGCGCCAGCAGCCCATGGGGCAGGGGCTACAATGAGCAGTTCTTC.

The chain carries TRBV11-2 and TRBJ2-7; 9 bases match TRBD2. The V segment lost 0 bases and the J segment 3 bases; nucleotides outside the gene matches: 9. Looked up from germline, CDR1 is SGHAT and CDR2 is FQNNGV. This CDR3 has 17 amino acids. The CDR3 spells CASSLDLGAGGLYEQYF. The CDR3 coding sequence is TGTGCCAGCAGCTTAGATCTCGGAGCGGGAGGCCTCTACGAGCAGTACTTC. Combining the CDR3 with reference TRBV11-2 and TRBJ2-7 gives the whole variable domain EAGVAQSPRYKIIEKRQSVAFWCNPISGHATLYWYQQILGQGPKLLIQFQNNGVVDDSQLPKDRFSAERLKGVDSTLKIQPAKLEDSAVYLCASSLDLGAGGLYEQYFGPGTRLTVT.

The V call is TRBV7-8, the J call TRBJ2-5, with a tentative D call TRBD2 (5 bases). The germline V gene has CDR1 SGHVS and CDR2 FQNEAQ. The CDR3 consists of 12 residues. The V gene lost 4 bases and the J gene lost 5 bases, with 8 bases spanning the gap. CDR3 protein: CASSSSRETQYF. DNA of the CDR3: TGTGCCAGCAGCTCTAGCCGTGAGACCCAGTACTTC.

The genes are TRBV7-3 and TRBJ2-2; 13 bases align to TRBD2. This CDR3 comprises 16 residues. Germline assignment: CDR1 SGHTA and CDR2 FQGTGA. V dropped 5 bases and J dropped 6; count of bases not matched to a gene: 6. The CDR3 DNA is TGTGCCAGCAGCCTCGGACTAGCGGGAGCGTCCGGGGAGCTGTTTTTT. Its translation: CASSLGLAGASGELFF.

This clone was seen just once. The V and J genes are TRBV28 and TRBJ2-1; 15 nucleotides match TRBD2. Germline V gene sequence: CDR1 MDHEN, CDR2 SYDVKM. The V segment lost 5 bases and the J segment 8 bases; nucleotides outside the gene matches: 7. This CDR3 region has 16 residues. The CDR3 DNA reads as TGTGCCAGCAGTCCACTGGGACTAGCGGGAGGCGATGAGCAGTTCTTC. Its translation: CASSPLGLAGGDEQFF.

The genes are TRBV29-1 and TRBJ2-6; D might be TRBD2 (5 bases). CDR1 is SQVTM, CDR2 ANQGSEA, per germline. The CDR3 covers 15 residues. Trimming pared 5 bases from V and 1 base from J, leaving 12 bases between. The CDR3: CSVRYGGSGANVLTF. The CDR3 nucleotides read TGCAGCGTTAGATACGGAGGATCTGGGGCCAACGTCCTGACTTTC. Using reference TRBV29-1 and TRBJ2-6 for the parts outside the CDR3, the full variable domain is SAVISQKPSRDICQRGTSLTIQCQVDSQVTMMFWYRQQPGQSLTLIATANQGSEATYESGFVIDKFPISRPNLTFSTLTVSNMSPEDSSIYLCSVRYGGSGANVLTFGAGSRLTVL.

The CDR3 sequence is CASSERTATNTIYF. CDR3 sequence (DNA): TGTGCCAGCAGTGAGAGGACTGCGACAAACACCATATATTTT. The J gene is TRBJ1-3, the V gene TRBV6-1; D is undetermined. V was pared by 3 bases and J by 6 bases, with 12 bases between. The CDR3 covers 14 residues. The germline CDR1 and CDR2 sequences are MNHNS and SASEGT.

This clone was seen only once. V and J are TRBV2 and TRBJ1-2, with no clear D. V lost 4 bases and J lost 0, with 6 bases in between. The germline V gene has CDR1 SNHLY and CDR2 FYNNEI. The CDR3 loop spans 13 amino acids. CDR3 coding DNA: TGTGCCAGCAGTGTCTCCTCTAACTATGGCTACACCTTC. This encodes CASSVSSNYGYTF.